The 3 T cell receptor beta chains in this list originate from one sample, sequenced in a study of neurological immune-mediated disorders. A single record per CDR3 protein comes from TCRdb applying MiXCR to the 5' RACE reads. Seen here are tens of thousands of distinct CDR3 sequences, roughly 18% observed once, and the top ten hold roughly 14%. Sequences were obtained from PBMCs. These TCRs come from a woman between 40 and 50 years old in good health.

On this clonotype itself: A read error is possible here, since a much larger clone lies one base away. Here the CDR3 omits its conserved ending phenylalanine or tryptophan, so a read error is the likely source. The gene calls are TRBV20-1 and TRBJ2-1; 10 bases fit TRBD1. Germline V CDR1 and CDR2: DFQATT, SNEGSKA (reference sequence). The CDR3 runs to 15 residues. With 5 bases clipped from V and 4 bases from J, the junction kept 8 bases outside the gene matches. CDR3 coding DNA: TGCAGTGCTGACAGGGGGCCGGGGTTTTACAATGAGCAGTTCTTA. Amino acid sequence: CSADRGPGFYNEQFL.

As regards this clonotype: A much larger clone differs from this one at a single base, so this may be a read error. The rearrangement links TRBV6-2 or TRBV6-3 to TRBJ1-2, with D uncertain. There are 14 residues in the CDR3. Germline values: CDR1 MNHEY, CDR2 SVGEGT. The CDR3 region is CVRVVPASPYCYTF. The CDR3 region has the DNA TGTGTCCGGGTAGTGCCGGCAAGCCCATATTGCTACACCTTC.

This chain joins TRBV5-1 and TRBJ2-1, with TRBD1 as a possible D gene (5 bases). Germline CDR1 reads SGHRS; CDR2 reads YFSETQ. V lost 2 bases, J lost 0 bases, and 12 bases lay in between. The CDR3 has 16 amino acids. The CDR3 coding sequence is TGCGCCAGCAGCTTCCGGCAGGGAAGCTCCTACAATGAGCAGTTCTTC. Protein: CASSFRQGSSYNEQFF.